Listed here are 17 T cell receptor beta chains from one sample, sequenced in a study of blood T cell repertoires in COVID-19. The table came from immunoSEQ multiplex PCR; TCRdb's copy has only in-frame clones and leaves some out. The data show 200,000 to 300,000 clones, with about nine tenths seen just once and 0.83% held by the top ten. Sequenced: peripheral blood. The source is a man younger than 45 with COVID-19, enrolled during active disease.

CDR3 sequence: CASSPFETEAFF. The CDR3 DNA reads as TGTGCCAGCTCGCCATTCGAGACTGAAGCTTTCTTT. V is TRBV18 and J is TRBJ1-1; D gene uncertain. CDR3 size: 12 residues. Per germline, CDR1 KGHSH and CDR2 LQKENI. The V end was cut by 6 bases, the J end by 5 bases, with 10 bases between.

The rearrangement uses TRBV18 and TRBJ1-4; TRBD1 might be the D (6 bases). The CDR3 runs 12 residues. In germline, CDR1 is KGHSH, CDR2 LQKENI. Trimming pared 6 bases from V and 8 bases from J, leaving 10 bases between. The CDR3 reads CASSPDREKLFF. The CDR3 bases are TGTGCCAGCTCCCCCGACAGGGAAAAACTGTTTTTT.

V gene TRBV3-1 (or the pseudogene TRBV3-2) combines with J gene TRBJ2-7; D possibly corresponds to TRBD1 (5 bases). Trimming took 0 bases from V and 3 from J, leaving 6 bases between them. This CDR3 spans 13 amino acids. CDR1 and CDR2 (germline): LGHDT, YNNKEL (reference sequence). The CDR3 sequence is CASSQDQGYEQYF. The DNA of the CDR3 is TGTGCCAGCAGCCAAGATCAGGGCTACGAGCAGTACTTC.

This clone has just one count. V usage is TRBV5-4 and J usage is TRBJ2-7; weak D call: TRBD1 (6 bases). Germline values: CDR1 SGHNT, CDR2 YYREEE (reference sequence). CDR3 size: 15 residues. V was cut by 4 bases and J by 4 bases, with 18 bases left in between. CDR3: CASSLRGSPAYEQYF. CDR3 sequence (DNA): TGTGCCAGCAGCCTTAGGGGGAGCCCTGCTTACGAGCAGTACTTC.

The rearrangement links TRBV2 to TRBJ1-2, with D maybe TRBD1 (6 bases). CDR3 length: 14 residues. The V and J ends lost 2 bases and 7 bases respectively, with 14 bases between them. Looked up from germline, CDR1 is SNHLY and CDR2 is FYNNEI. This CDR3 reads CASSETRGSVGYTF. The CDR3 region has the DNA TGTGCCAGCAGTGAAACTAGGGGGTCGGTTGGCTACACCTTC. The full variable domain, rest sourced from reference TRBV2 and TRBJ1-2, is EPEVTQTPSHQVTQMGQEVILRCVPISNHLYFYWYRQILGQKVEFLVSFYNNEISEKSEIFDDQFSVERPDGSNFTLKIRSTKLEDSAMYFCASSETRGSVGYTFGSGTRLTVV.

The chain is built from TRBV3-1 (or the pseudogene TRBV3-2) and TRBJ2-1; a possible D gene is TRBD2 (6 bases). This CDR3 spans 13 amino acids. Germline V lookup: CDR1 LGHDT, CDR2 YNNKEL (reference sequence). Trimming stripped 5 bases from V and 9 bases from J, with 14 bases between. The CDR3 DNA reads TGTGCCAGCAGCTACTCGGAGGGTTCTGAGCAGTTCTTC. Translation gives CASSYSEGSEQFF.

This clone showed up just a few times. The rearrangement joins TRBV5-1 to TRBJ1-4, with D possibly being TRBD1 (6 bases). V was cut by 2 bases and J by 4 bases, with 9 bases left in between. Germline-derived CDR1 and CDR2 are SGHRS and YFSETQ. The CDR3 spans 14 residues. For the CDR3, the DNA is TGCGCCAGCAGCTTAGGACAGATTAATGAAAAACTGTTTTTT. It specifies CASSLGQINEKLFF.

J is TRBJ1-6 and V is TRBV27; 10 nucleotides agree with TRBD1. J was trimmed by 6 bases and V by 3 bases; bases with no gene match: 5. CDR3 length: 16 amino acids. Germline CDR1 reads MNHEY; CDR2 reads SMNVEV (reference sequence). CDR3 residues: CASSFYWTGGNSPLHF. DNA of the CDR3: TGTGCCAGCAGTTTTTACTGGACAGGGGGTAATTCACCCCTCCACTTT.

The CDR3 coding sequence is TGTGCCAGCAGCGTAGCTCCCGGGAAGGGACTGTACGAGCAGTACTTC. It specifies CASSVAPGKGLYEQYF. The V and J genes are TRBV9 and TRBJ2-7; D might be TRBD2 (6 bases). The germline V and J ends were trimmed by 0 bases and 4 bases, with 17 bases remaining between them. The CDR3 consists of 16 residues. CDR1 and CDR2 (germline): SGDLS, YYNGEE.

The table lists this clone with a count of one. This rearrangement joins TRBV12-3 or TRBV12-4 to TRBJ1-4, with D maybe TRBD1 (5 bases). V was clipped by 7 bases and J by 7 bases, with 13 bases between them. The CDR3 extends over 13 amino acids. The CDR3 DNA is TGTGCCAGCAACTCCGGACACGGTGAAAAACTGTTTTTT. Amino acids: CASNSGHGEKLFF.

The rearrangement links TRBV7-6 to TRBJ1-2; 9 bases agree with TRBD1. This CDR3 has 13 amino acids. Per the germline V gene, CDR1 is SGHVS and CDR2 is FNYEAQ. Trimming cost V 5 bases and J 7 bases; bases outside gene matches: 5. The CDR3 spells CASSPDRGGGYTF. The CDR3 bases are TGTGCCAGCAGCCCAGACAGGGGGGGTGGCTACACCTTC.

The chain has TRBV3-1 (or the pseudogene TRBV3-2) and TRBJ1-5; TRBD1 agrees at 11 bases. The junction had 1 base not matched to a gene; V was cut back by 2 bases and J by 4 bases. This CDR3 is 15 amino acids long. Germline-derived CDR1 and CDR2 are LGHDT and YNNKEL (reference sequence). The DNA of the CDR3 is TGTGCCAGCAGCCAACGGGACAGGGGGAATCAGCCCCAGCATTTT. Protein: CASSQRDRGNQPQHF.

The chain uses TRBV6-5 and TRBJ1-5; the D gene is possibly TRBD1 (5 bases). Germline lookup yields CDR1 MNHEY and CDR2 SVGAGI. The CDR3 runs 16 residues. Trimming took off 4 bases at V and 0 bases at J, with 13 bases between the two ends. Here the CDR3 DNA reads TGTGCCAGCAGTTGGATAAGGGGAAATAGCAATCAGCCCCAGCATTTT. As protein: CASSWIRGNSNQPQHF.

This CDR3 reads CASSLGGAYSNQPQHF. The CDR3 bases are TGTGCCAGCAGCCTCGGGGGGGCGTATAGCAATCAGCCCCAGCATTTT. The chain employs TRBV27 and TRBJ1-5; tentatively, D is TRBD1 (6 bases). The V end lost 6 bases, the J end lost 0 bases, and 15 bases lay between the germline ends. Germline CDR1 reads MNHEY; CDR2 reads SMNVEV (reference sequence). The CDR3 has 16 amino acids.

The J gene is TRBJ1-5, the V gene TRBV5-6, with 7 bases identical to TRBD1. CDR1 and CDR2 from the germline V gene are SGHDT and YYEEEE. J lost 3 bases, V lost 4 bases, and 10 bases had no gene match. This CDR3 has 16 amino acids. The CDR3 DNA reads as TGTGCCAGCAGCATTGCCTCCGGGACAGACAATCAGCCCCAGCATTTT. Protein product: CASSIASGTDNQPQHF.

The chain is built from TRBV28 and TRBJ1-5; TRBD1 is a possible D gene (5 bases). Trimming took off 5 bases at V and 7 bases at J, with 15 bases between the two ends. Germline CDR1 is MDHEN and CDR2 is SYDVKM. The CDR3 consists of 14 residues. The CDR3 spells CASSGGGVGQPQHF. The CDR3 bases are TGTGCCAGCAGTGGGGGAGGGGTCGGACAGCCCCAGCATTTT.

The CDR3 DNA follows: TGTGCCAGCAGCTACCTACAGGGTTACAATCAGCCCCAGCATTTT. Protein product: CASSYLQGYNQPQHF. The rearrangement links TRBV5-7 to TRBJ1-5, with D maybe TRBD1 (6 bases). TRBV5-7 is recorded as an ORF, its role being uncertain. V lost 3 bases and J lost 3, with 13 bases in between. The CDR3 is 15 amino acids.